This T cell receptor (beta chain) was recorded in a study of blood T cells in healthy people across ages. Study outcomes and limitations: With age, beta diversity per million T cells declined roughly linearly, significantly by 30 to 40. CMV infection status of these donors was not known.

Peripheral blood, approximately 10 milliliters per donor, was collected. The use of a sample-barcoded 5' primer and a J-beta primer mix characterized a second PCR of about 7 to 12 cycles. A tag from a template-switch adaptor with 12 random nucleotides marked each cDNA molecule. Each CDR3 protein is one row after TCRdb ran MiXCR on the 5' RACE reads. In the table there are about 1.6 million distinct CDR3 sequences, about 31% of which are singletons. With regard to this clonotype: Its antigen is currently unknown.

Germline CDR1 LGHDT, CDR2 YNNKEL (reference sequence). The CDR3 extends over 12 amino acids. V was cut by 1 base and J by 6 bases, with 6 bases left in between. The TCR comes from a woman in her 30s in good health. The chain combines TRBV3-1 with TRBJ1-1, with D unresolved. Material: blood. The CDR3 DNA follows: TGTGCCAGCAGCCAAGCGACGGCTGAAGCTTTCTTT. It specifies CASSQATAEAFF. The variable domain in full, completed from reference TRBV3-1 and TRBJ1-1, reads DTAVSQTPKYLVTQMGNDKSIKCEQNLGHDTMYWYKQDSKKFLKIMFSYNNKELIINETVPNRFSPKSPDKAHLNLHINSLELGDSAVYFCASSQATAEAFFGQGTRLTVV.